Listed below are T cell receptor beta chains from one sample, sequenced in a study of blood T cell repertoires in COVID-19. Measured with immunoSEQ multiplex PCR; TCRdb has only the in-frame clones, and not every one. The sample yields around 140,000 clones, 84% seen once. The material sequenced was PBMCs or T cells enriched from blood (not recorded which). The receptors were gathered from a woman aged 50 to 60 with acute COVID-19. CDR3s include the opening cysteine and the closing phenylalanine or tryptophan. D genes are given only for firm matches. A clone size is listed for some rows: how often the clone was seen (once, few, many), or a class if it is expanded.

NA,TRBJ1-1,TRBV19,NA,TGTGCCAGTGGGTCGGCAGTCTGGGACGGGGGGTTCACTGAAGCTTTCTTT,CASGSAVWDGGFTEAFF
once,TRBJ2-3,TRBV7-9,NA,TGTGCCAGCAGCTTAGGTGTGGGAGTGGCAGATACGCAGTATTTT,CASSLGVGVADTQYF
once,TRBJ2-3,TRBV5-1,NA,TGCGCCAGCGGCGGGACAGCCGGAGATACGCAGTATTTT,CASGGTAGDTQYF
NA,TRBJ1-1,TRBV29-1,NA,TGCAGCGTTTGGACGGGGGGAACGACTGAAGCTTTCTTT,CSVWTGGTTEAFF
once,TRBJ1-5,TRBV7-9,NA,TGTGCCAGCAGCTTAGGCGGGGGAAGCAATCAGCCCCAGCATTTT,CASSLGGGSNQPQHF
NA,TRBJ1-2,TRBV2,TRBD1,TGTGCCAGCAGGGACAGGACTCAAAACTATGGCTACACCTTC,CASRDRTQNYGYTF
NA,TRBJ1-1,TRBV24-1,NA,TGTGCCACCAGTGAAGGGGGGGCCGATTTTGGAGCTTTCTTT,CATSEGGADFGAFF
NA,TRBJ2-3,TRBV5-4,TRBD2,TGTGCCAGCAGCAGTAATCGGGGGGGAATAGCGGCAGATACGCAGTATTTT,CASSSNRGGIAADTQYF
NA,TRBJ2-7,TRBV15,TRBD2,TGTGCCACCAGCGTCCTAGCGGGAAGCTCCTACGAGCAGTACTTC,CATSVLAGSSYEQYF
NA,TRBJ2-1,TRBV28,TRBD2,TGTGCCAGCAGGCTGGGAGGGTCCCACAATGAGCAGTTCTTC,CASRLGGSHNEQFF
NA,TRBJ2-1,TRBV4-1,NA,TGCGCCAGCAGCCAAGACGGAGTCCATGAGCAGTTCTTC,CASSQDGVHEQFF
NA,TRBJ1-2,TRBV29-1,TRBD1,TGCAGCGTGATCCGGGACAGCAGCAACTATGGCTACACCTTC,CSVIRDSSNYGYTF
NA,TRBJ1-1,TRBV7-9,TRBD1,TGTGCCAGCAGCCGACCGGGACAGGGGGTGATGAACACTGAAGCTTTCTTT,CASSRPGQGVMNTEAFF
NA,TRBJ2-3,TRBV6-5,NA,TGTGCCAGCAGTTACTCCGGGGAGAGCACAGATACGCAGTATTTT,CASSYSGESTDTQYF
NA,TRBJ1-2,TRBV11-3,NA,TGTGCCAGCAGCCGGACAGATTACTATGGCTACACCTTC,CASSRTDYYGYTF
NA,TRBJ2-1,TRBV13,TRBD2,TGTGCCAGCAGCTCCCCGGGGGGTAGCGGGAAGGAGCAGTTCTTC,CASSSPGGSGKEQFF
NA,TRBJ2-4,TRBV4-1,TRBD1,TGCGCCAGCAGCCAGGGACAGGGTCCAGCCAAAAACATTCAGTACTTC,CASSQGQGPAKNIQYF
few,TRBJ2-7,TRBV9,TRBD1,TGTGCCAGCAGCCCTAATCCGGGACAGCCCTACGAGCAGTACTTC,CASSPNPGQPYEQYF
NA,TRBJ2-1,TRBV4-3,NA,TGCGCCAGCAGCCGAATGGCCGGGGATTCCTACAATGAGCAGTTCTTC,CASSRMAGDSYNEQFF
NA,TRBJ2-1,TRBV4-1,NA,TGCGCCAGCAGCCAAGTCTCACTAGTGGAGTTCAATGAGCAGTTCTTC,CASSQVSLVEFNEQFF
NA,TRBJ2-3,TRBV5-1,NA,TGCGCCAGCAGCTTGGAGATCGGGAGAAATACGCAGTATTTT,CASSLEIGRNTQYF
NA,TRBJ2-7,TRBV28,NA,TGTGCCAGCAGTTTGTATAACGAGCAGTACTTC,CASSLYNEQYF
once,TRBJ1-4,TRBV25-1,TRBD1,TGTGCCAGCAGTATCCGACAGGGAGGCGAAAAACTGTTTTTT,CASSIRQGGEKLFF
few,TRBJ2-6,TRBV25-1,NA,TGTGCCAGCAGTGACCTTCCCCAGGGTTCTGGGGCCAACGTCCTGACTTTC,CASSDLPQGSGANVLTF
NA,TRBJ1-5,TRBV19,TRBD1,TGTGCCAGTAGTTCAACCGGGACAGGGGGATATCAGCCCCAGCATTTT,CASSSTGTGGYQPQHF
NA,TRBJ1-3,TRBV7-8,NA,TGTGCCAGCAGCCTACGTCGGGATGGAAACACCATATATTTT,CASSLRRDGNTIYF
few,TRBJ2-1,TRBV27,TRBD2,TGTGCCAGCAGTTTGGAGGGGTGGACTAGCGGTCTAAATGAGCAGTTCTTC,CASSLEGWTSGLNEQFF
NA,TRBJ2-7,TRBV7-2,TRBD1,TGTGCCAGCAGCCCGAGGACAGGGATCGAGCAGTACTTC,CASSPRTGIEQYF
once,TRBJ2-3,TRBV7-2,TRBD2,TGTGCCACCTCGCTAGCGGGGGCGACAGATACGCAGTATTTT,CATSLAGATDTQYF